This is a list of T cell receptor beta chains from one sample in a study of beta chain features in type 1 diabetes. The assay was immunoSEQ multiplex PCR, and TCRdb's table has in-frame clones only and misses some. The sample carries roughly 50,000 clones, approximately 40% recorded once. The sample taken for sequencing was stem cell memory CD4+ T cells from blood. The receptors stem from a man aged 30-40 years with type 1 diabetes. The CDR3 runs from the conserved cysteine through the conserved F or W. Each record gives: CDR3 DNA, CDR3 protein, clone size, J gene, V gene, D gene. A D gene is named only where the DNA matches it firmly. Size values are once, few and many counts, or a class for expanded clones, and some rows have none.

DNA: TGTGCCAGCAGTTTGTCGCTAGGACAGGGGGCATGGCAGCCCCAGCATTTT
CDR3: CASSLSLGQGAWQPQHF
size: NA
J: TRBJ1-5
V: TRBV27
D: TRBD1

DNA: TGTGCCAGCAGGGCGGCCTACGAGCAGTACTTC
CDR3: CASRAAYEQYF
size: NA
J: TRBJ2-7
V: TRBV6-1
D: NA

DNA: TGTGCCAGCGGGGGGATGAACACTGAAGCTTTCTTT
CDR3: CASGGMNTEAFF
size: few
J: TRBJ1-1
V: TRBV13
D: NA

DNA: TGTGCCAGCAGTGGGTTGACAGGGGGCGCCTACAATGAGCAGTTCTTC
CDR3: CASSGLTGGAYNEQFF
size: NA
J: TRBJ2-1
V: TRBV6-6
D: TRBD1

DNA: TGTGCCAGCAGTTTAACTGTCACCGGGGAGCTGTTTTTT
CDR3: CASSLTVTGELFF
size: few
J: TRBJ2-2
V: TRBV28
D: NA

DNA: TGTGCCAGCCCCCTAAATGAAAAACTGTTTTTT
CDR3: CASPLNEKLFF
size: few
J: TRBJ1-4
V: TRBV21-1
D: NA

DNA: TGCAGCGTAACAGGGGGGAAATATAGCAATCAGCCCCAGCATTTT
CDR3: CSVTGGKYSNQPQHF
size: few
J: TRBJ1-5
V: TRBV29-1
D: TRBD1

DNA: TGTGCCACGGAGGGGGCTAGAAACTATGGCTACACCTTC
CDR3: CATEGARNYGYTF
size: NA
J: TRBJ1-2
V: TRBV2
D: TRBD1

DNA: TGTGCCAGCAGCGTGGGCGGGACTGCAAACAATGAGCAGTTCTTC
CDR3: CASSVGGTANNEQFF
size: NA
J: TRBJ2-1
V: TRBV9
D: NA

DNA: TGTGCCAGGTACAGGGGCTACAATGAGCAGTTCTTC
CDR3: CARYRGYNEQFF
size: NA
J: TRBJ2-1
V: TRBV7-7
D: TRBD1

DNA: TGCAGCGTTCGCGGACAGGACCCCAATCAGCCCCAGCATTTT
CDR3: CSVRGQDPNQPQHF
size: few
J: TRBJ1-5
V: TRBV29-1
D: TRBD1

DNA: TGCGCCAGCACCGAACGGGACTACCGTTTCTTC
CDR3: CASTERDYRFF
size: NA
J: TRBJ2-1
V: TRBV5-1
D: TRBD2

DNA: TGTGCCAGCAGCTCCGGGGGAGGCGGCTACACCTTC
CDR3: CASSSGGGGYTF
size: NA
J: TRBJ1-2
V: TRBV7-2
D: NA

DNA: TGTGCCAGCAGCTTGACAGGGGATCCCCCGTACAACGAGCAGTTCTTC
CDR3: CASSLTGDPPYNEQFF
size: few
J: TRBJ2-1
V: TRBV7-2
D: TRBD1

DNA: TGTGCCAGCAGCACACAGCGGGAGCAAGAGACCCAGTACTTC
CDR3: CASSTQREQETQYF
size: NA
J: TRBJ2-5
V: TRBV5-4
D: TRBD2

DNA: TGTGCCAGCAGCCAAGGAGGCCGTGGGGCCGGGAGACTCACCGGGGAGCTGTTTTTT
CDR3: CASSQGGRGAGRLTGELFF
size: few
J: TRBJ2-2
V: TRBV4-2
D: NA

DNA: TGTGCCAGCAGTCTGGACAGGAGGTATCCAGAACATTTT
CDR3: CASSLDRRYPEHF
size: NA
J: TRBJ1-5
V: TRBV6-5
D: TRBD1

DNA: TGTGCCAGCAGCACCTTAGGAGATGCCGGGGAGCTGTTTTTT
CDR3: CASSTLGDAGELFF
size: NA
J: TRBJ2-2
V: TRBV7-3
D: NA

DNA: TGTGCCAGCAGTGAAGTCCGTAGTACGCAGTATTTT
CDR3: CASSEVRSTQYF
size: NA
J: TRBJ2-3
V: TRBV6-1
D: NA

DNA: TGTGCCAGCTCACTCGGGACACCCTGGCAGGATGAGCAGTTCTTC
CDR3: CASSLGTPWQDEQFF
size: few
J: TRBJ2-1
V: TRBV18
D: NA

DNA: TGTGCCAGCAGCTTAGTTGCGGGAGCTGGCGGGGAGCTGTTTTTT
CDR3: CASSLVAGAGGELFF
size: NA
J: TRBJ2-2
V: TRBV7-2
D: TRBD2

DNA: TGTGCCAGCAGCCCTGGACTAGCGGGGTACGAGCAGTACTTC
CDR3: CASSPGLAGYEQYF
size: few
J: TRBJ2-7
V: TRBV7-2
D: TRBD2

DNA: TGCAGCGTCCAGGCGGGCTTTTCCTACAATGAGCAGTTCTTC
CDR3: CSVQAGFSYNEQFF
size: few
J: TRBJ2-1
V: TRBV29-1
D: NA

DNA: TGTGCCAGCAGTTTATCTCTAGCGGGTACCTACGAGCAGTACTTC
CDR3: CASSLSLAGTYEQYF
size: few
J: TRBJ2-7
V: TRBV27
D: TRBD2

DNA: TGCGCCAGCAGCTCCCGGGACAGCGGGACCCAGTACTTC
CDR3: CASSSRDSGTQYF
size: few
J: TRBJ2-5
V: TRBV5-1
D: TRBD1

DNA: TGTGCCAGCAGCCCGGGGACTAGCGGGAGTAATGAGCAGTTCTTC
CDR3: CASSPGTSGSNEQFF
size: NA
J: TRBJ2-1
V: TRBV7-9
D: TRBD2

DNA: TGTGCCAGCAGCCCCCTCCCGGATCAGCCCCAGCATTTT
CDR3: CASSPLPDQPQHF
size: NA
J: TRBJ1-5
V: TRBV7-3
D: NA

DNA: TGTGCCATCAGAAGAGCCCGGGACTACGAGCAGTACTTC
CDR3: CAIRRARDYEQYF
size: once
J: TRBJ2-7
V: TRBV10-3
D: NA

DNA: TGTGCCAGCAGTGCGCGGGCAGGGGGCCGTCAGCCCCAGCATTTT
CDR3: CASSARAGGRQPQHF
size: NA
J: TRBJ1-5
V: TRBV2
D: TRBD1